One and the same sample provided the 26 T cell receptor beta chains below, sequenced in a study of identical twins. Via MiXCR, TCRdb re-called the 5' RACE reads, giving one row per CDR3 protein. The sample records around 1.7 million distinct CDR3 sequences, about 32% being singletons. Source material: cord blood. The receptors were sampled from a newborn girl in good health.

Worth noting for this clonotype: This may stem from a read error, because a much larger clone lies one nucleotide away. The rearrangement uses TRBV4-2 and TRBJ1-4; TRBD1 agrees at 8 bases. The CDR3 covers 15 residues. The germline gives CDR1 LGHNA, CDR2 YNFKEQ. V lost 4 bases to trimming and J lost 9 bases; unmatched junction nucleotides: 10. CDR3 in DNA: TGTGCCAGCAGCCGCCGACAGGGGTGGAATAAAAAACTGTTTTTT. This sequence encodes CASSRRQGWNKKLFF.

Remarks on this clonotype: A junction boundary mismatches the germline segment, possibly from a read error. CDR3 amino acids: CASSLKSGGFGYNGQFF. DNA of the CDR3: TGTGCCAGCAGCTTAAAAAGCGGGGGATTTGGCTACAATGGGCAGTTCTTC. V gene TRBV7-9 combines with J gene TRBJ2-1; 8 bases line up with TRBD2. Germline values: CDR1 SEHNR, CDR2 FQNEAQ (reference sequence). The length of the CDR3 is 17 residues.

As regards this clonotype: An end of the junction does not agree with germline; a read error may underlie this. V is TRBV20-1 and J is TRBJ2-1, with TRBD2 matching 13 bases. CDR3 size: 15 residues. Germline values: CDR1 DFQATT, CDR2 SNEGSKA (reference sequence). The CDR3, as DNA: TGCAGTTCTAGCCTACTAGCGGGGGGGTACAATGAGCAGTTCTTC. Translating gives CSSSLLAGGYNEQFF.

This chain joins TRBV20-1 and TRBJ2-1; TRBD2 aligns across 12 bases. This CDR3 comprises 16 residues. Germline CDR1 reads DFQATT; CDR2 reads SNEGSKA (reference sequence). Trimming took 1 base from V and 8 from J; bases not matched to a gene: 9. CDR3 nucleotides: TGCAGTGCTAGAGGACCGAGACTAGCGGGAGTAGATGAGCAGTTCTTC. It encodes CSARGPRLAGVDEQFF.

The count of this clonotype is one. The chain combines TRBV20-1 with TRBJ2-3, with 12 bases aligning to TRBD2. With 6 bases clipped from V and 0 bases from J, the junction kept 7 bases outside the gene matches. CDR3 length equals 16 residues. Germline V lookup: CDR1 DFQATT, CDR2 SNEGSKA (reference sequence). CDR3 DNA: TGCAGTGCAGGCGGGACTAGCGGGTTTAGCACAGATACGCAGTATTTT. It specifies CSAGGTSGFSTDTQYF.

V is TRBV29-1 and J is TRBJ2-3, with a tentative D call TRBD1 (5 bases). Germline values: CDR1 SQVTM, CDR2 ANQGSEA. The CDR3 contains 12 residues. The germline V and J ends were trimmed by 5 bases and 11 bases, with 17 bases remaining between them. In DNA form, the CDR3 reads TGCAGCGTTTCACAGGATACAGAGATGCAGTATTTT. Its translation: CSVSQDTEMQYF.

This rearrangement joins TRBV19 to TRBJ2-7; 8 nucleotides agree with TRBD2. The CDR3 is 15 residues long. Looked up from germline, CDR1 is LNHDA and CDR2 is SQIVND (reference sequence). V lost 5 bases and J lost 3; bases outside the gene matches: 9. This chain's CDR3 is CASSRLGGGFYEQYF. The CDR3 bases are TGTGCCAGTAGTCGCCTAGGCGGGGGGTTCTACGAGCAGTACTTC.

The chain recombines TRBV20-1 with TRBJ1-5; the D is unclear. The CDR3 spans 15 residues. Trimming removed 4 bases at V and 0 bases at J, with 13 bases between. The V gene's germline CDR1 is DFQATT and CDR2 SNEGSKA (reference sequence). DNA for the CDR3: TGCAGTGCTAAATTAATCCCTCATAGCAATCAGCCCCAGCATTTT. Translated, it gives CSAKLIPHSNQPQHF.

This chain links TRBV12-3 or TRBV12-4 with TRBJ2-3; 7 bases are a match to TRBD2. V shed 5 bases and J 2 bases; nucleotides not matched to a gene: 7. CDR3 length: 15 residues. Here the CDR3 DNA reads TGTGCCAGCAGTCCCCGACTAGCCTACACAGATACGCAGTATTTT. Translating gives CASSPRLAYTDTQYF.

CDR3 amino acids: CASSFSSGILEEQFF. CDR3 in DNA: TGTGCCAGCAGTTTTAGTAGCGGGATCCTAGAGGAGCAGTTCTTC. The chain employs TRBV28 and TRBJ2-1; the match to TRBD2 covers 8 bases. J gave up 10 bases and V 3 bases, and 11 bases lay outside the gene matches. Germline CDR1 and CDR2: MDHEN and SYDVKM. The CDR3 has 15 amino acids. Drawing the rest from reference TRBV28 and TRBJ2-1, the complete variable domain is DVKVTQSSRYLVKRTGEKVFLECVQDMDHENMFWYRQDPGLGLRLIYFSYDVKMKEKGDIPEGYSVSREKKERFSLILESASTNQTSMYLCASSFSSGILEEQFFGPGTRLTVL.

V and J are TRBV29-1 and TRBJ1-1; D ambiguous. Germline loops: CDR1 SQVTM, CDR2 ANQGSEA. Trimming shortened V by 3 bases and J by 1 base, and 9 bases separated the two germline ends. There are 13 residues in the CDR3. The CDR3 region has the DNA TGCAGCGTTGAGGGAGGGAGGAACACTGAAGCTTTCTTT. Translation: CSVEGGRNTEAFF. The whole variable domain, filled in from reference TRBV29-1 and TRBJ1-1, reads SAVISQKPSRDICQRGTSLTIQCQVDSQVTMMFWYRQQPGQSLTLIATANQGSEATYESGFVIDKFPISRPNLTFSTLTVSNMSPEDSSIYLCSVEGGRNTEAFFGQGTRLTVV.

There are a few counts of this clonotype. The V and J genes are TRBV4-1 and TRBJ2-1, with TRBD2 matching 10 bases. This CDR3 has 14 amino acids. From germline, CDR1 is MGHRA and CDR2 YSYEKL. V lost 3 bases, J lost 8 bases, and 4 bases stayed unmatched. In DNA form, the CDR3 reads TGCGCCAGCAGCCAGAGCGGGAGGGGCGATGAGCAGTTCTTC. It yields the protein CASSQSGRGDEQFF.

The rearrangement links TRBV29-1 to TRBJ2-1; possibly TRBD2 for D (5 bases). V gave up 4 bases and J gave up 0 bases, with 25 bases separating them. The CDR3 is 19 residues long. In germline, CDR1 is SQVTM, CDR2 ANQGSEA. The CDR3, as DNA: TGCAGCGTTGGCGCCGGGGTGGATGGTGCCCTTAGCTCCTACAATGAGCAGTTCTTC. This translates into CSVGAGVDGALSSYNEQFF.

The chain carries TRBV20-1 and TRBJ2-1, with 11 positions matching TRBD2. This CDR3 has 16 residues. V shed 1 base, J shed 6 bases, and the junction held 8 bases outside the gene matches. CDR1 and CDR2 (germline): DFQATT, SNEGSKA (reference sequence). Here the CDR3 reads CSARGKLAGAGNEQFF. The CDR3 DNA sequence: TGCAGTGCTAGAGGCAAACTAGCGGGGGCCGGCAATGAGCAGTTCTTC.

The gene calls are TRBV12-3 or TRBV12-4 and TRBJ2-1, with 8 bases lining up with TRBD2. The CDR3 is 12 amino acids. V lost 5 bases to trimming and J lost 15 bases; unmatched junction nucleotides: 9. The CDR3 protein is CASSLKGTRPFF. The CDR3, as DNA: TGTGCCAGCAGTCTTAAGGGGACTAGGCCGTTCTTC.

This clonotype was picked up a small number of times. The rearrangement joins TRBV5-6 to TRBJ2-7; the match to TRBD1 covers 8 bases. The CDR3 is made up of 14 amino acids. Trimming cost V 0 bases and J 6 bases; bases outside gene matches: 5. Germline lookup yields CDR1 SGHDT and CDR2 YYEEEE. CDR3 coding DNA: TGTGCCAGCAGCTTGGTCCAGGGGGCAGGCGAGCAGTACTTC. As protein: CASSLVQGAGEQYF.

This chain joins TRBV7-2 and TRBJ2-4, with 14 positions matching TRBD2. The DNA end is more similar to TRBJ2-7, so the J call may be wrong. This CDR3 contains 19 residues. Looked up from germline, CDR1 is SGHTA and CDR2 is FQGNSA. CDR3 amino acids: CASSLSGGLAGGPTYEQYF. The DNA for the CDR3 is TGTGCCAGCAGCTTATCGGGTGGACTAGCGGGGGGACCGACCTACGAGCAGTACTTC.

The V and J genes are TRBV20-1 and TRBJ2-7; D tentatively fits TRBD1 or TRBD2 (5 bases each). V was shortened by 4 bases and J by 2 bases, with 9 bases between the two germline ends. This CDR3 spans 12 amino acids. Germline CDR1 is DFQATT and CDR2 is SNEGSKA (reference sequence). The CDR3 loop is CSAIRETYEQYF. The CDR3 DNA sequence: TGCAGTGCTATCAGGGAGACCTACGAGCAGTACTTC.

This clonotype was observed many times. J is TRBJ1-5 and V is TRBV12-3 or TRBV12-4, with no clear D. CDR3 length: 13 residues. V was trimmed by 5 bases and J by 6 bases, leaving 11 bases between them. This CDR3 is CASSPDLGQPQHF. The DNA for the CDR3 is TGTGCCAGCAGTCCGGACTTGGGTCAGCCCCAGCATTTT.

The chain recombines TRBV19 with TRBJ1-5; tentative D call: TRBD1 (6 bases). V was clipped by 3 bases and J by 0 bases, with 12 bases between them. The CDR3 spans 16 residues. Germline V gives CDR1 LNHDA, CDR2 SQIVND (reference sequence). The DNA of the CDR3 is TGTGCCAGTAGTATCGGACAGACCTATAGCAATCAGCCCCAGCATTTT. Amino acids: CASSIGQTYSNQPQHF. The entire variable domain, with the rest obtained from reference TRBV19 and TRBJ1-5, is as follows: DGGITQSPKYLFRKEGQNVTLSCEQNLNHDAMYWYRQDPGQGLRLIYYSQIVNDFQKGDIAEGYSVSREKKESFPLTVTSAQKNPTAFYLCASSIGQTYSNQPQHFGDGTRLSIL.

The rearrangement uses TRBV20-1 and TRBJ2-7; D remains ambiguous. Trimming stripped 5 bases from V and 7 bases from J, with 15 bases between. This CDR3 has 12 residues. Looked up from germline, CDR1 is DFQATT and CDR2 is SNEGSKA (reference sequence). The CDR3 region has the DNA TGCAGTGCTGGAAACTCCCCCTGGGAGCAGTACTTC. Amino acids: CSAGNSPWEQYF.

This clonotype has just a few counts. J is TRBJ2-7 and V is TRBV25-1; 13 bases agree with TRBD2. The CDR3 is 17 amino acids. The trim removed 4 bases at V and 1 base at J, leaving 7 bases unmatched. Germline-derived CDR1 and CDR2 are MGHDK and SYGVNS. The CDR3: CASSVSGGLAGSYEQYF. DNA for the CDR3: TGTGCCAGCAGTGTAAGTGGGGGACTAGCGGGATCCTACGAGCAGTACTTC.

Comments on this clonotype: Its ends do not fully match the called genes, so a read error is possible. The V gene is TRBV25-1, the J gene TRBJ2-5; 10 nucleotides line up with TRBD2. Germline values: CDR1 MGHDK, CDR2 SYGVNS. The CDR3 runs to 15 residues. As DNA, the CDR3 is TGTGCCGGCAGTGAACCTAGCGGGAGTCGGGAGACCCAGTACTTC. It encodes CAGSEPSGSRETQYF.

In DNA, the CDR3 is TGTGCCATCAGTGAGTTACTGCAGGCCGGGACAGGGGATAAAGAGACCCAGTACTTC. It codes for CAISELLQAGTGDKETQYF. The chain links TRBV10-3 to TRBJ2-4; 10 positions agree with TRBD1. The J call is uncertain, as TRBJ2-5 better fits the DNA end. Germline V gene lookup returns CDR1 ENHRY and CDR2 SYGVKD. The CDR3 runs 19 residues.

A note on this clonotype: A much larger clone differs from this one at a single base, so this may be a read error. The chain carries TRBV24-1 and TRBJ2-3; D is perhaps TRBD2 (5 bases). CDR1 and CDR2 from the germline V gene are KGHDR and SFDVKD. Trimming pared 7 bases from V and 8 bases from J, leaving 15 bases between. The CDR3 totals 13 residues. Here the CDR3 DNA reads TGTGCCACCAGGGAGGATGGCTCAACTACGCAGTATTTT. Its translation is CATREDGSTTQYF.

Details on this clonotype: A read error may account for a junction end that differs from germline. In DNA, the CDR3 is TGTGCCAGCAGTTACAGGGAAGATGGTGAAAGACTGTTTTTT. This encodes CASSYREDGERLFF. V is TRBV6-6 and J is TRBJ1-4; D call uncertain. Germline-derived CDR1 and CDR2 are MNHNY and SVGAGI (reference sequence). The length of the CDR3 is 14 residues.